This T cell receptor beta chain was profiled in a study of lymphopenia after photon versus proton radiotherapy. The study's findings and limits: Post-nadir diversity loss with photons came from oligoclonal expansion, particularly CD8+ Temra cells. Larger post-nadir TCR diversity loss correlated inversely with survival in deceased patients. Photon-treated patients lost naive T cells and TCR diversity; proton-treated stayed stable.

V was shortened by 4 bases and J by 2 bases, with 6 bases between the two germline ends. The CDR3 consists of 12 residues. Germline CDR1 and CDR2: SGHRS and YFSETQ. The data were produced by immunoSEQ multiplex PCR, yet TCRdb's version contains in-frame clones alone and is incomplete. The sample consists of some 30,000 clones, about 87% of them appearing once. As regards this clone: Its antigen is unknown.

This receptor was obtained from an older woman with cholangiocarcinoma. Some clones in this sample may be carry-over from other donors' samples. Sequences were derived from peripheral blood, sampled from a patient treated with proton-based radiotherapy. The chain is built from TRBV5-1 and TRBJ2-5; D call uncertain. Here the CDR3 DNA reads TGCGCCAGCAGCATGGTACAAGAGACCCAGTACTTC. Translated: CASSMVQETQYF.